The clone carrying this T cell receptor beta chain was observed a few times. Antigen: not known. Germline values: CDR1 SGDLS, CDR2 YYNGEE. The CDR3 runs 15 residues. Germline trimming cut 3 bases from V and 8 bases from J; bases unmatched to any gene: 11. The data stem from a study of shared clonotypes between healthy human individuals. Study results and limitations: Relative to their counterparts shared across all four donors, non-shared clonotypes exhibited diminished generation probabilities. Exclusively blood specimens were collected; tissue repertoires likely differ.

Libraries were prepared by immunoSEQ multiplex PCR; TCRdb keeps only in-frame clonotypes and omits some of them. The sample gives about 2 million clones, around 96% of which show up once; more than 0.95% is in the top ten. Naive CD8 cells lacked CD45RO, underwent positive selection for CCR7 and left out terminally differentiated effector memory CD45RA+ cells. This rearrangement joins TRBV9 to TRBJ1-2; TRBD1 matches 9 bases. Sequencing was performed on naive CD8+ T cells sorted from blood. The source is a young man in good health. CDR3 protein: CASSEDWTGADGYTF. In nucleotides, the CDR3 is TGTGCCAGCAGCGAAGACTGGACAGGGGCGGACGGCTACACCTTC.